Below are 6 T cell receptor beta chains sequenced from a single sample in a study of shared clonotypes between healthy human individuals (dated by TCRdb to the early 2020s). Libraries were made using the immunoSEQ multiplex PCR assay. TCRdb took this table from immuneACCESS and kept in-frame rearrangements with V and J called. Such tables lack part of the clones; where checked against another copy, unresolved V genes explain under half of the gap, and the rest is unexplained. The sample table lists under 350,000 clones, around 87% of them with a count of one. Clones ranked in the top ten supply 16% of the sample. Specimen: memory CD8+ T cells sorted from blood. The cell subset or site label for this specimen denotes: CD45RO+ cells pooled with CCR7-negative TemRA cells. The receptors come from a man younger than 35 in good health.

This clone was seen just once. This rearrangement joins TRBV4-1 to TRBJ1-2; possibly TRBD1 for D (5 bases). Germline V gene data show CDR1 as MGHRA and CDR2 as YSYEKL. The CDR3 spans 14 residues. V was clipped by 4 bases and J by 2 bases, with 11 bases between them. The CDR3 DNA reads TGCGCCAGCAGCCCTACCAGGGACAACTATGGCTACACCTTC. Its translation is CASSPTRDNYGYTF.

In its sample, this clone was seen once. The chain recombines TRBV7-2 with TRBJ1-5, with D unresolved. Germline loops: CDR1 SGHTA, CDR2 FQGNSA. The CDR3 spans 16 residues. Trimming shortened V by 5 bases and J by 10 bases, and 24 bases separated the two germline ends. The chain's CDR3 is CASSTREDPLTDPQHF. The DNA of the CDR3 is TGTGCCAGCAGCACAAGGGAGGATCCACTCACGGACCCCCAGCATTTT. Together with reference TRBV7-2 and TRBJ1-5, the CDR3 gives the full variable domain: GAGVSQSPSNKVTEKGKDVELRCDPISGHTALYWYRQSLGQGLEFLIYFQGNSAPDKSGLPSDRFSAERTGGSVSTLTIQRTQQEDSAVYLCASSTREDPLTDPQHFGDGTRLSIL.

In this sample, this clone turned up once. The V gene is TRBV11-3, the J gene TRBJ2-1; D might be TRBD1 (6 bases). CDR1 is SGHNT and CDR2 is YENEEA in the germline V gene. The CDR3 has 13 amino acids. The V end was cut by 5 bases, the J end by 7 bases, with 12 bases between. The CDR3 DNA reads TGTGCCAGCAGCCACAGGGTTTGGAATGAGCAGTTCTTC. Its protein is CASSHRVWNEQFF.

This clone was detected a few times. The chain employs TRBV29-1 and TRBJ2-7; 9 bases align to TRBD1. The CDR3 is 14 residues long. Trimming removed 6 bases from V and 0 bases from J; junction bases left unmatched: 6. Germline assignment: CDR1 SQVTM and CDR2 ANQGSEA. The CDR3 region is CSVDTGGFSYEQYF. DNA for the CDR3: TGCAGCGTCGACACAGGGGGCTTCTCCTACGAGCAGTACTTC.

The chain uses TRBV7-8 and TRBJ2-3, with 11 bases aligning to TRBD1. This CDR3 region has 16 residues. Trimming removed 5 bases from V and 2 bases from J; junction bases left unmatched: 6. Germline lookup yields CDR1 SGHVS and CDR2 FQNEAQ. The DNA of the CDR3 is TGTGCCAGCAGCCCGTGGACAGGGGGCGTCACAGATACGCAGTATTTT. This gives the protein CASSPWTGGVTDTQYF.

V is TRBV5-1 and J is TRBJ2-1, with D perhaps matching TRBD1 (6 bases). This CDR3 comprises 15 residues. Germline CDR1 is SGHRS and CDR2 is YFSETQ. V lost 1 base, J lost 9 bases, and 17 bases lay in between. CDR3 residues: CASSLTGKERGEQFF. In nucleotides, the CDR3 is TGCGCCAGCAGCTTGACAGGGAAAGAACGCGGTGAGCAGTTCTTC.